Listed below are T cell receptor beta chains from one sample, sequenced in a study of PD-L1 blockade in urothelial cancer. The assay was immunoSEQ multiplex PCR, and TCRdb's table has in-frame clones only and misses some. The data contain roughly 53,000 clones, 70% to 90% of them singletons. Sequencing was performed on PBMCs, taken around atezolizumab (anti-PD-L1) treatment. The receptors stem from a woman in her fifties or sixties with urothelial cancer. CDR3s include the opening cysteine and the closing phenylalanine or tryptophan. D genes are given only for firm matches. Rows give clone size only sometimes, using once, few, many, or a class for an expanded clone.

D gene: .; V gene: TRBV18; J gene: TRBJ1-4; clone size: .; CDR3 DNA: TGTGCCAGCTCCTCTGATGAAAAACTGTTTTTT; CDR3 protein: CASSSDEKLFF
D gene: TRBD2; V gene: TRBV9; J gene: TRBJ2-7; clone size: .; CDR3 DNA: TGTGCCAGCAGCGCACCCGGGACTAGCGGGTCTGTCGAGCAGTACTTC; CDR3 protein: CASSAPGTSGSVEQYF
D gene: TRBD2; V gene: TRBV6-4; J gene: TRBJ2-1; clone size: .; CDR3 DNA: TGTGCCAGCAGCTTGGGACTAGCGGGGGGGGGATCCTACAATGAGCAGTTCTTC; CDR3 protein: CASSLGLAGGGSYNEQFF
D gene: TRBD2; V gene: TRBV27; J gene: TRBJ2-4; clone size: few; CDR3 DNA: TGTGCCAGCAGTCCATGGACTAGCGGAGCCAAAAACATTCAGTACTTC; CDR3 protein: CASSPWTSGAKNIQYF
D gene: TRBD1; V gene: TRBV5-6; J gene: TRBJ2-2; clone size: .; CDR3 DNA: TGTGCCAGCAGCAGCGGACAGGTGGCCGAGCTGTTTTTT; CDR3 protein: CASSSGQVAELFF
D gene: .; V gene: TRBV2; J gene: TRBJ2-3; clone size: .; CDR3 DNA: TGTGCCAGCAGTGAAGGGAGCGTCGTCACAGATACGCAGTATTTT; CDR3 protein: CASSEGSVVTDTQYF
D gene: TRBD1; V gene: TRBV6-5; J gene: TRBJ2-7; clone size: .; CDR3 DNA: TGTGCCAGCAGACTGACAGGGAGCGCCTACGAGCAGTACTTC; CDR3 protein: CASRLTGSAYEQYF
D gene: .; V gene: TRBV28; J gene: TRBJ1-1; clone size: .; CDR3 DNA: TGTGCCAGCAGTTTAGGGGGGGCTGGGTTGGGAGCTTTCTTT; CDR3 protein: CASSLGGAGLGAFF
D gene: TRBD2; V gene: TRBV5-6; J gene: TRBJ2-1; clone size: .; CDR3 DNA: TGTGCCAGCAGCCAGGGACTAGCGGGAGAGGGTTCCTACAATGAGCAGTTCTTC; CDR3 protein: CASSQGLAGEGSYNEQFF
D gene: .; V gene: TRBV11-3; J gene: TRBJ2-1; clone size: .; CDR3 DNA: TGTGCCAGCAGCTTAGAATCGAGGGCCGAATCTCTCAATGAGCAGTTCTTC; CDR3 protein: CASSLESRAESLNEQFF
D gene: .; V gene: TRBV19; J gene: TRBJ1-6; clone size: .; CDR3 DNA: TGTGCCAGTAATTTCCCGGGACACCCACCCCTCCACTTT; CDR3 protein: CASNFPGHPPLHF
D gene: .; V gene: TRBV4-3; J gene: TRBJ2-7; clone size: .; CDR3 DNA: TGCGCCAGCAGCCAAGGCCAGGGTGCCTACGAGCAGTACTTC; CDR3 protein: CASSQGQGAYEQYF
D gene: .; V gene: TRBV9; J gene: TRBJ2-3; clone size: .; CDR3 DNA: TGTGCCAGCAGCCTGTCTAACGCAGATACGCAGTATTTT; CDR3 protein: CASSLSNADTQYF
D gene: .; V gene: TRBV7-3; J gene: TRBJ2-7; clone size: .; CDR3 DNA: TGTGCCAGCAGTCGGGACAACTCCTACGAGCAGTACTTC; CDR3 protein: CASSRDNSYEQYF
D gene: TRBD2; V gene: TRBV6-6; J gene: TRBJ2-1; clone size: .; CDR3 DNA: TGTGCCAGCAGCCTAGCGGGGGGGAGTGGCAATGAGCAGTTCTTC; CDR3 protein: CASSLAGGSGNEQFF
D gene: .; V gene: TRBV15; J gene: TRBJ1-3; clone size: once; CDR3 DNA: TGTGCCACCAGCAGCCACCCAGGGACTGGAAACACCATATATTTT; CDR3 protein: CATSSHPGTGNTIYF
D gene: TRBD1; V gene: TRBV7-9; J gene: TRBJ2-7; clone size: .; CDR3 DNA: TGTGCCAGCAAGGGGGCAGGGGGCGCGTACGAGCAGTACTTC; CDR3 protein: CASKGAGGAYEQYF
D gene: .; V gene: TRBV7-9; J gene: TRBJ2-5; clone size: .; CDR3 DNA: TGTGCCAGCAGCTTACCAGGGGCTGGAGAGACCCAGTACTTC; CDR3 protein: CASSLPGAGETQYF
D gene: TRBD1; V gene: TRBV6-1; J gene: TRBJ1-2; clone size: .; CDR3 DNA: TGTGCCAGCAGGCCAGGGGGCCGGAGCGGCTACACCTTC; CDR3 protein: CASRPGGRSGYTF
D gene: .; V gene: TRBV5-1; J gene: TRBJ1-1; clone size: many; CDR3 DNA: TGCGCCAGCAGCTTGGACGCAGTGAACACTGAAGCTTTCTTT; CDR3 protein: CASSLDAVNTEAFF
D gene: TRBD1; V gene: TRBV29-1; J gene: TRBJ1-2; clone size: .; CDR3 DNA: TGCAGCGTTGCGGCAGGGGGCAGTTATGGCTACACCTTC; CDR3 protein: CSVAAGGSYGYTF
D gene: .; V gene: TRBV6-6; J gene: TRBJ1-3; clone size: .; CDR3 DNA: TGTGCCAGCATGCACGGGCTGGGGGCCAGCTGGAGCACCATATATTTT; CDR3 protein: CASMHGLGASWSTIYF
D gene: .; V gene: TRBV6-1; J gene: TRBJ1-2; clone size: .; CDR3 DNA: TGTGCCAGCCCGAGGGAGGGGCAATATGGCTACACCTTC; CDR3 protein: CASPREGQYGYTF
D gene: TRBD1; V gene: TRBV7-3; J gene: TRBJ1-5; clone size: many; CDR3 DNA: TGTGCCAGCAGCTTGACAGGGGGCGAAAGCAATCAGCCCCAGCATTTT; CDR3 protein: CASSLTGGESNQPQHF
D gene: TRBD1; V gene: TRBV10-1; J gene: TRBJ2-7; clone size: once; CDR3 DNA: TGCGCCAGCAGCCCTGGACAGGTTTTCTACGAGCAGTACTTC; CDR3 protein: CASSPGQVFYEQYF
D gene: TRBD1; V gene: TRBV7-2; J gene: TRBJ2-7; clone size: .; CDR3 DNA: TGTGCCAGCAGCGGGGGACAGGGCAGAACCTACGAGCAGTACTTC; CDR3 protein: CASSGGQGRTYEQYF
D gene: TRBD1; V gene: TRBV18; J gene: TRBJ2-2; clone size: .; CDR3 DNA: TGTGCCAGCTCGAGACAGGGAGTAGACACCGGGGAGCTGTTTTTT; CDR3 protein: CASSRQGVDTGELFF
D gene: .; V gene: TRBV6-5; J gene: TRBJ2-6; clone size: .; CDR3 DNA: TGTGCCAGCAGTTACTCGAGGCGAAATTTCATCCTGACTTTC; CDR3 protein: CASSYSRRNFILTF
D gene: TRBD1; V gene: TRBV10-3; J gene: TRBJ2-7; clone size: .; CDR3 DNA: TGTGCCTCTACTCTTGACAGGGGTTCAGGCGAGCAGTACTTC; CDR3 protein: CASTLDRGSGEQYF
D gene: .; V gene: TRBV28; J gene: TRBJ2-7; clone size: .; CDR3 DNA: TGTGCCAGCAGTTTATTCCGGGGGTTTAACGAGCAGTACTTC; CDR3 protein: CASSLFRGFNEQYF
D gene: .; V gene: TRBV19; J gene: TRBJ1-5; clone size: .; CDR3 DNA: TGTGCCAGTAGTTCGGGGAGGGCACTGATTAGCAATCAGCCCCAGCATTTT; CDR3 protein: CASSSGRALISNQPQHF
D gene: .; V gene: TRBV28; J gene: TRBJ2-7; clone size: .; CDR3 DNA: TGTGCCAGCAGAGAGACAGGAGTTATCTACGAGCAGTACTTC; CDR3 protein: CASRETGVIYEQYF
D gene: TRBD1; V gene: TRBV6-1; J gene: TRBJ1-2; clone size: few; CDR3 DNA: TGTGCCACCCGGGACAGTTCTAACTATGGCTACACCTTC; CDR3 protein: CATRDSSNYGYTF
D gene: TRBD2; V gene: TRBV13; J gene: TRBJ2-3; clone size: .; CDR3 DNA: TGTGCCAGCAGCTTAGGTGCGGGGGGGAGTTACACAGATACGCAGTATTTT; CDR3 protein: CASSLGAGGSYTDTQYF
D gene: TRBD1; V gene: TRBV5-5; J gene: TRBJ1-6; clone size: .; CDR3 DNA: TGTGCCAGCAGCTCGCAGGGGGGAAGCTCCTATAATTCACCCCTCCACTTT; CDR3 protein: CASSSQGGSSYNSPLHF
D gene: TRBD2; V gene: TRBV6-6; J gene: TRBJ2-1; clone size: .; CDR3 DNA: TGTGCCAGCAGTCGGAGCGGGAGTGGTCAAACTGAGCAGTTCTTC; CDR3 protein: CASSRSGSGQTEQFF
D gene: .; V gene: TRBV18; J gene: TRBJ2-3; clone size: .; CDR3 DNA: TGTGCCAGCTCACCACGATTCTCAGGGGGACTTAGCACAGATACGCAGTATTTT; CDR3 protein: CASSPRFSGGLSTDTQYF